The 13 T cell receptor beta chains below were found in one sample sequenced in a study of blood T cell repertoires in COVID-19. This table comes from immunoSEQ multiplex PCR, and its TCRdb copy is limited to in-frame clones, with some not included. The table has about 150,000 clones, 75% to 90% seen once. Sample: peripheral blood. The receptors were sampled from a man between 45 and 60 years old with active COVID-19.

CDR3 protein: CARGDSRGKLFF. The CDR3 DNA reads as TGTGCCAGAGGGGACAGCCGGGGAAAACTGTTTTTT. The chain combines TRBV2 with TRBJ1-4, with 7 bases lining up with TRBD1. V trimming: 9 bases; J trimming: 10 bases; junction bases outside the gene matches: 8. Germline V gene lookup returns CDR1 SNHLY and CDR2 FYNNEI. This CDR3 has 12 residues.

The V gene is TRBV19, the J gene TRBJ2-2; no definite D call. V lost 5 bases to trimming and J lost 7 bases, with 5 bases between them. The CDR3 length is 11 residues. Germline CDR1 and CDR2: LNHDA and SQIVND (reference sequence). This chain's CDR3 is CASSYYGELFF. The DNA of the CDR3 is TGTGCCAGTAGTTACTACGGGGAGCTGTTTTTT.

The gene calls are TRBV6-2 or TRBV6-3 and TRBJ2-5, with D unresolved. This CDR3 is 11 amino acids long. From germline, CDR1 is MNHEY and CDR2 SVGEGT. V was pared by 4 bases and J by 4 bases, with 4 bases between. Written as DNA, the CDR3 is TGTGCCAGCAGTTTCGGAGAGACCCAGTACTTC. Protein sequence: CASSFGETQYF.

The chain recombines TRBV3-1 (or the pseudogene TRBV3-2) with TRBJ2-7, with D maybe TRBD2 (5 bases). Trimming cost V 1 base and J 2 bases, with 21 bases left between them. Germline assignment: CDR1 LGHDT and CDR2 YNNKEL (reference sequence). CDR3 length: 18 amino acids. In nucleotides, the CDR3 is TGTGCCAGCAGCCAAGCCATCATACGATCGAAGCGGCCCTACGAGCAGTACTTC. Amino acid sequence: CASSQAIIRSKRPYEQYF.

The CDR3 nucleotides read TGCGCCAGAAGTTTCCGGGACAGGGCGGGGGTTGACAAAAACATTCAGTACTTC. This translates into CARSFRDRAGVDKNIQYF. This chain uses TRBV10-1 with TRBJ2-4, with 9 bases aligning to TRBD1. J gave up 3 bases and V 9 bases, and 18 bases lay outside the gene matches. The V gene's germline CDR1 is WNHNN and CDR2 SYGVQD (reference sequence). The CDR3 contains 18 residues.

This clone has only one observation. The chain couples TRBV15 to TRBJ2-1; a possible D gene is TRBD1 (5 bases). The length of the CDR3 is 12 residues. Germline loops: CDR1 LNHNV, CDR2 YYDKDF (reference sequence). The V and J ends lost 2 bases and 9 bases respectively, with 8 bases between them. The CDR3 bases are TGTGCCACCAGCAGACAGGGCGTTGAGCAGTTCTTC. It codes for CATSRQGVEQFF. The complete variable domain, with remaining parts taken from reference TRBV15 and TRBJ2-1, reads DAMVIQNPRYQVTQFGKPVTLSCSQTLNHNVMYWYQQKSSQAPKLLFHYYDKDFNNEADTPDNFQSRRPNTSFCFLDIRSPGLGDTAMYLCATSRQGVEQFFGPGTRLTVL.

This sequence joins TRBV19 and TRBJ1-2; a possible D gene is TRBD1 (5 bases). The germline V and J ends were trimmed by 5 bases and 1 base, with 8 bases remaining between them. CDR3 size: 13 residues. Per germline, CDR1 LNHDA and CDR2 SQIVND (reference sequence). Here the CDR3 DNA reads TGTGCCAGTAGTCCTCAGGGTAACTATGGCTACACCTTC. Protein product: CASSPQGNYGYTF. Complete variable domain (other parts from reference TRBV19 and TRBJ1-2): DGGITQSPKYLFRKEGQNVTLSCEQNLNHDAMYWYRQDPGQGLRLIYYSQIVNDFQKGDIAEGYSVSREKKESFPLTVTSAQKNPTAFYLCASSPQGNYGYTFGSGTRLTVV.

This sequence joins TRBV2 and TRBJ1-1, with TRBD1 identical over 7 bases. CDR1 and CDR2 (germline): SNHLY, FYNNEI. The length of the CDR3 is 13 residues. V shed 9 bases and J 7 bases; nucleotides not matched to a gene: 11. The CDR3 DNA is TGTGCCAGTAAACAGGGGTACCCATTTGAAGCTTTCTTT. Residues: CASKQGYPFEAFF.

The gene calls are TRBV7-9 and TRBJ1-2; no clear D gene. Germline CDR1 SEHNR, CDR2 FQNEAQ (reference sequence). This CDR3 contains 14 residues. Deletions cut 5 bases from V and 8 bases from J, with 18 bases between. CDR3 nucleotides: TGTGCCAGCAGCCCCCCCGGAGGTACGGGCGGCTACACCTTC. Protein product: CASSPPGGTGGYTF.

The rearrangement links TRBV3-1 (or the pseudogene TRBV3-2) to TRBJ2-5; 10 bases fit TRBD1. CDR3 size: 16 residues. V gave up 6 bases and J gave up 1 base; unmatched junction bases: 8. Germline CDR1 is LGHDT and CDR2 is YNNKEL (reference sequence). Here the CDR3 DNA reads TGTGCCAGCAGTCCCCGGGACAGGGGATTCCAAGAGACCCAGTACTTC. It is translated as CASSPRDRGFQETQYF.

This chain uses TRBV4-3 with TRBJ1-1; 10 nucleotides align to TRBD1. Germline loops: CDR1 LGHNA, CDR2 YSLEER. The V and J ends lost 5 bases and 11 bases, in that order; junction bases with no gene match: 11. This CDR3 is built from 14 residues. The CDR3, as DNA: TGCGCCAGCAGCGGAAGCGACAGGGGGCTCGAGGCTTTCTTT. Residues: CASSGSDRGLEAFF.

This clone showed up just once. The chain links TRBV5-1 to TRBJ2-2; TRBD1 matches at 8 bases. Germline CDR1 reads SGHRS; CDR2 reads YFSETQ. V lost 5 bases to trimming and J lost 4 bases; unmatched junction nucleotides: 7. This CDR3 is 15 amino acids long. CDR3 nucleotide sequence: TGCGCCAGCAGAGAAACCACAGGGGGCACCGGGGAGCTGTTTTTT. It specifies CASRETTGGTGELFF.

This chain links TRBV6-1 with TRBJ2-7; D is uncertain. CDR3 length: 12 residues. Germline lookup yields CDR1 MNHNS and CDR2 SASEGT. V was pared by 0 bases and J by 3 bases, with 3 bases between. CDR3 DNA sequence: TGTGCCAGCAGTGAAGCCGGCTACGAGCAGTACTTC. This sequence encodes CASSEAGYEQYF.